The rows below give T cell receptor beta chains drawn from one sample of a study of T cell changes during pregnancy in multiple sclerosis. Sequencing used immunoSEQ multiplex PCR; TCRdb keeps in-frame clones, though not all of them. The table records just over 40,000 clones, 80% to 90% of them present only once. This specimen consisted of CD4+ T cells from peripheral blood mononuclear cells, obtained in the first trimester of pregnancy. All receptors derive from a female donor with multiple sclerosis, enrolled in a pregnancy study. CDR3s include the opening cysteine and the closing phenylalanine or tryptophan. The D gene is left open where the match is weak. The listing skips clone size in some rows; elsewhere it reads once, few, many or a size class.

TRBJ2-7	TRBD2	few	TRBV5-4	CASSLGGSSYEQYF	TGTGCCAGCAGCTTAGGCGGGAGCTCCTACGAGCAGTACTTC
TRBJ1-2	TRBD1	-	TRBV27	CASRGTGGTTYGYTF	TGTGCCAGCAGAGGGACAGGGGGAACCACCTATGGCTACACCTTC
TRBJ2-2	-	-	TRBV5-4	CASSLASETGELFF	TGTGCCAGCAGCTTGGCCAGTGAAACCGGGGAGCTGTTTTTT
TRBJ1-1	TRBD1	-	TRBV9	CASSRRGQGAAFF	TGTGCCAGCAGCCGCCGCGGACAGGGGGCAGCTTTCTTT
TRBJ1-2	TRBD1	-	TRBV6-4	CASSPGQGGNYGYTF	TGTGCCAGCAGCCCGGGACAGGGCGGCAACTATGGCTACACCTTC
TRBJ2-3	-	-	TRBV6-5	CASSPSEGTQYF	TGTGCCAGCAGTCCTTCGGAGGGCACGCAGTATTTT
TRBJ2-7	TRBD1	-	TRBV5-1	CASSYTRTGDEQYF	TGCGCCAGCAGCTACACAAGGACAGGGGACGAGCAGTACTTC
TRBJ1-1	TRBD1	-	TRBV5-1	CASSMDRVGTEAFF	TGCGCCAGCAGCATGGACAGGGTTGGCACTGAAGCTTTCTTT
TRBJ2-7	-	-	TRBV30	CAWRIGRGDEQYF	TGTGCCTGGAGGATTGGTAGAGGTGACGAGCAGTACTTC
TRBJ2-1	TRBD2	-	TRBV29-1	CSVGGTPAEQFF	TGCAGCGTGGGGGGGACTCCAGCTGAGCAGTTCTTC
TRBJ2-5	-	-	TRBV14	CASSLNQETQYF	TGTGCCAGCAGCCTAAACCAAGAGACCCAGTACTTC
TRBJ2-1	-	-	TRBV5-5	CASSLSTHNEQFF	TGTGCCAGCAGCTTGTCAACACACAATGAGCAGTTCTTC
TRBJ2-3	-	-	TRBV30	CAWSRGTDTQYF	TGTGCCTGGAGCAGGGGCACAGATACGCAGTATTTT
TRBJ2-2	TRBD2	-	TRBV11-2	CASSLAAGGLGELFF	TGTGCCAGCAGCTTAGCAGCGGGGGGCCTGGGGGAGCTGTTTTTT
TRBJ1-1	-	-	TRBV6-5	CASRRGRLMNTEAFF	TGTGCCAGTCGAAGGGGCAGATTGATGAACACTGAAGCTTTCTTT
TRBJ1-6	-	-	TRBV25-1	CASSDSQGNHSPLHF	TGTGCCAGCAGTGATTCCCAGGGAAACCATTCACCCCTCCACTTT
TRBJ2-1	TRBD2	-	TRBV19	CASTLSPYTSGGDEQFF	TGTGCCAGTACCCTATCCCCATATACTAGCGGGGGCGATGAGCAGTTCTTC
TRBJ2-3	-	once	TRBV4-1	CASSQSGTPGDTQYF	TGCGCCAGCAGCCAATCCGGGACTCCTGGTGATACGCAGTATTTT
TRBJ1-1	-	-	TRBV10-3	CAISDSIVLGGTEAFF	TGTGCCATCAGTGACAGCATCGTGTTAGGGGGCACTGAAGCTTTCTTT
TRBJ2-5	TRBD1	-	TRBV6-1	CASRRTGETQYF	TGTGCCAGCAGAAGGACAGGGGAGACCCAGTACTTC
TRBJ2-2	TRBD2	-	TRBV5-1	CASSSTSGRRSNTGELFF	TGCGCCAGCAGCTCGACTAGCGGGAGGCGTTCGAACACCGGGGAGCTGTTTTTT
TRBJ1-1	TRBD1	once	TRBV5-6	CASSSKDRGLRAEAFF	TGTGCCAGCAGCTCAAAGGACAGGGGGCTTCGGGCTGAAGCTTTCTTT
TRBJ2-7	TRBD1	-	TRBV6-5	CASSKTGGASYEQYF	TGTGCCAGCAGTAAAACAGGGGGCGCCTCCTACGAGCAGTACTTC
TRBJ1-2	-	-	TRBV4-3	CASSQVRGDGGYTF	TGCGCCAGCAGCCAAGTCCGGGGAGATGGTGGCTACACCTTC
TRBJ1-6	-	-	TRBV2	CASTPYRQNGHSPLHF	TGTGCCAGCACCCCATATCGACAGAACGGGCATTCACCCCTCCACTTT
TRBJ2-5	TRBD2	-	TRBV30	CAWGPGLAAQETQYF	TGTGCCTGGGGCCCTGGACTAGCGGCACAAGAGACCCAGTACTTC
TRBJ1-1	TRBD1	-	TRBV5-1	CASSSRAQGDGLNTEAFF	TGCGCCAGCAGCTCCCGGGCACAGGGGGACGGTTTGAACACTGAAGCTTTCTTT
TRBJ1-3	TRBD1	-	TRBV7-2	CASSPWTGLSSGNTIYF	TGTGCCAGCAGCCCCTGGACAGGGCTGAGCTCTGGAAACACCATATATTTT
TRBJ2-7	-	-	TRBV6-5	CASRDRRGEQYF	TGTGCCAGCAGGGATAGACGGGGGGAGCAGTACTTC
TRBJ2-5	TRBD2	-	TRBV11-2	CASSLDLFLAGKETQYF	TGTGCCAGCAGCTTAGATCTATTCCTAGCGGGAAAAGAGACCCAGTACTTC
TRBJ2-7	TRBD1	-	TRBV29-1	CSVMTGAYEQYF	TGCAGCGTCATGACAGGGGCCTACGAGCAGTACTTC
TRBJ1-5	-	-	TRBV2	CASSEAQGPINQPQHF	TGTGCCAGCAGTGAAGCACAGGGACCTATCAATCAGCCCCAGCATTTT
TRBJ1-1	-	once	TRBV5-1	CASRGLIQAQAFF	TGCGCCAGCAGAGGGTTGATACAGGCGCAAGCTTTCTTT
TRBJ1-2	-	-	TRBV5-1	CASSLEAGRNGYTF	TGCGCCAGCAGCTTGGAGGCGGGAAGGAATGGCTACACCTTC
TRBJ2-5	TRBD1	-	TRBV6-6	CASSYGGQGSQTQYF	TGTGCCAGCAGCTACGGGGGACAGGGGTCGCAGACCCAGTACTTC
TRBJ1-3	-	-	TRBV7-2	CASSLLGSGNTIYF	TGTGCCAGCAGCCTCCTCGGCTCTGGAAACACCATATATTTT
TRBJ2-3	TRBD1	once	TRBV7-2	CASLGGLVTDTQYF	TGTGCCAGCCTAGGGGGCCTTGTAACAGATACGCAGTATTTT
TRBJ2-7	TRBD1	-	TRBV27	CASSPYRGQLEQYF	TGTGCCAGCAGTCCTTACAGGGGCCAACTCGAGCAGTACTTC
TRBJ1-1	TRBD1	-	TRBV6-5	CASSYRGTANTEAFF	TGTGCCAGCAGTTACCGTGGGACAGCGAACACTGAAGCTTTCTTT
TRBJ1-2	-	medium-sized	TRBV18	CASSAVRGAYGYTF	TGTGCCAGCTCCGCGGTCAGGGGCGCCTATGGCTACACCTTC
TRBJ1-1	-	-	TRBV5-4	CASSLGGVDTEAFF	TGTGCCAGCAGCTTGGGCGGGGTGGACACTGAAGCTTTCTTT
TRBJ2-3	TRBD1	-	TRBV19	CASSIGQGDTDTQYF	TGTGCCAGTAGTATTGGACAGGGGGACACAGATACGCAGTATTTT
TRBJ2-1	-	once	TRBV5-1	CASSGGGSSYNEQFF	TGCGCCAGCAGCGGGGGCGGGAGCTCCTACAATGAGCAGTTCTTC
TRBJ1-1	-	-	TRBV18	CASSPPDQGNTEAFF	TGTGCCAGCTCACCACCGGATCAGGGGAACACTGAAGCTTTCTTT
TRBJ2-3	-	-	TRBV10-2	CASSPIQGTDTQYF	TGCGCCAGCAGCCCCATACAGGGTACAGATACGCAGTATTTT
TRBJ2-5	-	-	TRBV30	CAWSLPGLEETQYF	TGTGCCTGGAGTCTTCCCGGACTGGAGGAGACCCAGTACTTC
TRBJ1-4	TRBD1	-	TRBV30	CAWSVQGVQKKLFF	TGTGCCTGGAGTGTACAGGGGGTGCAAAAAAAACTGTTTTTT
TRBJ2-1	TRBD2	-	TRBV5-1	CASRSVRSGREAEQFF	TGCGCCAGCAGATCTGTTCGTAGCGGGAGGGAGGCTGAGCAGTTCTTC
TRBJ1-1	-	few	TRBV7-9	CASSLAAGTSGTEAFF	TGTGCCAGCAGCTTAGCGGCCGGGACTTCGGGCACTGAAGCTTTCTTT
TRBJ2-3	TRBD2	-	TRBV10-1	CASSERPGLGADTQYF	TGCGCCAGCAGTGAAAGACCGGGACTAGGCGCAGATACGCAGTATTTT
TRBJ2-3	TRBD1	-	TRBV25-1	CASLQGGTDTQYF	TGTGCCAGCTTACAGGGGGGCACAGATACGCAGTATTTT
TRBJ2-7	-	-	TRBV7-9	CASSLGGLYEQYF	TGTGCCAGCAGCTTGGGGGGGCTCTACGAGCAGTACTTC
TRBJ1-1	-	-	TRBV5-1	CASSFNRASGTEAFF	TGCGCCAGCAGCTTCAACCGGGCCTCGGGGACTGAAGCTTTCTTT
TRBJ2-7	TRBD2	-	TRBV19	CASGAGSLYEQYF	TGTGCCTCCGGAGCGGGGAGTCTGTACGAGCAGTACTTC